These T cell receptor beta chains were read from a single sample in a study of blood T cell repertoires in COVID-19. Using immunoSEQ multiplex PCR, the repertoire was profiled, and TCRdb retains in-frame clones only, with some absent. This table holds fewer than 180,000 clones, around 85% found once. What was sequenced was peripheral blood. The source of these receptors is a man between 65 and 85 years old with acute or convalescent COVID-19. Each CDR3 is given with its conserved first and last residue. The D gene is left open where the match is weak. Clone sizes are given selectively: once, few, many, or a class where the clone is expanded.

cdr3_nt: TGTGCCAGCAGCTTGGACGGGACAGGCCACTCTGGGGCCAACGTCCTGACTTTC; cdr3_aa: CASSLDGTGHSGANVLTF; d_call: TRBD1; v_call: TRBV5-5; j_call: TRBJ2-6; clone_size: .
cdr3_nt: TGTGCCAGCAGCCAAGGGGGGGGATACGAGCAGTACTTC; cdr3_aa: CASSQGGGYEQYF; d_call: TRBD2; v_call: TRBV3-1/TRBV3-2; j_call: TRBJ2-7; clone_size: .
cdr3_nt: TGTGCCAGCAGCTTAAACAGGAACACTGAAGCTTTCTTT; cdr3_aa: CASSLNRNTEAFF; d_call: .; v_call: TRBV7-6; j_call: TRBJ1-1; clone_size: .
cdr3_nt: TGTGCCAGCAGCGTAGTTCAGGGTGGGGACAATGAGCAGTTCTTC; cdr3_aa: CASSVVQGGDNEQFF; d_call: .; v_call: TRBV9; j_call: TRBJ2-1; clone_size: .
cdr3_nt: TGTGCCAGCAGGCTGACAGGGGATAACTATGGCTACACCTTC; cdr3_aa: CASRLTGDNYGYTF; d_call: TRBD1; v_call: TRBV2; j_call: TRBJ1-2; clone_size: .
cdr3_nt: TGTGCCAGCAGTTCCGAACACGGCGGTGCCTACGAGCAGTACTTC; cdr3_aa: CASSSEHGGAYEQYF; d_call: .; v_call: TRBV7-2; j_call: TRBJ2-7; clone_size: .
cdr3_nt: TGTGCCAGCAGCTTGGCCGGTAGCGTTGAGCAGTTCTTC; cdr3_aa: CASSLAGSVEQFF; d_call: .; v_call: TRBV5-4; j_call: TRBJ2-1; clone_size: .
cdr3_nt: TGTGCCAGTAGTTCGGGGAGCTCCTACAATGAGCAGTTCTTC; cdr3_aa: CASSSGSSYNEQFF; d_call: .; v_call: TRBV19; j_call: TRBJ2-1; clone_size: .
cdr3_nt: TGTGCCAGCAGTCTAGGACAGGGAAATCAGCCCCAGCATTTT; cdr3_aa: CASSLGQGNQPQHF; d_call: TRBD1; v_call: TRBV6-2/TRBV6-3; j_call: TRBJ1-5; clone_size: few
cdr3_nt: TGTGCCAGCAGCTTTATTGGGGGTCGGGGGGACGAGCAGTACTTC; cdr3_aa: CASSFIGGRGDEQYF; d_call: TRBD2; v_call: TRBV13; j_call: TRBJ2-7; clone_size: .
cdr3_nt: TGTGCCAGTAGTAATAGACTAGCGGGAAACTCCTACAATGAGCAGTTCTTC; cdr3_aa: CASSNRLAGNSYNEQFF; d_call: TRBD2; v_call: TRBV19; j_call: TRBJ2-1; clone_size: .
cdr3_nt: TGTGCCAGCAGCTTGCCAGGGGGTTACGAGCAGTACTTC; cdr3_aa: CASSLPGGYEQYF; d_call: TRBD1; v_call: TRBV5-4; j_call: TRBJ2-7; clone_size: few
cdr3_nt: TGTGCCAGCAGCTTAGTCACAGGGAACACCGGGGAGCTGTTTTTT; cdr3_aa: CASSLVTGNTGELFF; d_call: .; v_call: TRBV7-9; j_call: TRBJ2-2; clone_size: .
cdr3_nt: TGTGCCAGCAGCACGACAGGAGGCAGCTACGAGCAGTACTTC; cdr3_aa: CASSTTGGSYEQYF; d_call: .; v_call: TRBV7-2; j_call: TRBJ2-7; clone_size: .
cdr3_nt: TGTGCCAGCAGCTTGGACTCAGCCGTACCCGAGCAGTACTTC; cdr3_aa: CASSLDSAVPEQYF; d_call: .; v_call: TRBV7-8; j_call: TRBJ2-7; clone_size: .
cdr3_nt: TGTGCCAGCAGCTTACGCCCAGGTAGCACCGGGGAGCTGTTTTTT; cdr3_aa: CASSLRPGSTGELFF; d_call: .; v_call: TRBV7-6; j_call: TRBJ2-2; clone_size: .
cdr3_nt: TGCGCCAGCAGCCAACAAAGGTATCAGGCGGGGGATGAAAAACTGTTTTTT; cdr3_aa: CASSQQRYQAGDEKLFF; d_call: .; v_call: TRBV4-3; j_call: TRBJ1-4; clone_size: few
cdr3_nt: TGTGCCAGCAGTTCTCTGTCTACCCCAATATCCCTCCACTTT; cdr3_aa: CASSSLSTPISLHF; d_call: .; v_call: TRBV28; j_call: TRBJ1-6; clone_size: .
cdr3_nt: TGTGCCAGCAGCTTTCCCGGGACAGGGGAAGAGACCCAGTACTTC; cdr3_aa: CASSFPGTGEETQYF; d_call: TRBD1; v_call: TRBV7-2; j_call: TRBJ2-5; clone_size: .
cdr3_nt: TGTGCCAGCAGCTTAGAGGGGGCGCGGGGCAATCAGCCCCAGCATTTT; cdr3_aa: CASSLEGARGNQPQHF; d_call: TRBD1; v_call: TRBV7-2; j_call: TRBJ1-5; clone_size: .
cdr3_nt: TGTGCCAGCAGCCCACGACAGGGGTCCTATGGCTACACCTTC; cdr3_aa: CASSPRQGSYGYTF; d_call: TRBD1; v_call: TRBV7-9; j_call: TRBJ1-2; clone_size: .
cdr3_nt: TGCGCCAGCAGCTACAGGACGGAGAATTCACCCCTCCACTTT; cdr3_aa: CASSYRTENSPLHF; d_call: .; v_call: TRBV5-1; j_call: TRBJ1-6; clone_size: .
cdr3_nt: TGTGCCAGCAGTCTCCGGACAGGACAACCCTACGAGCAGTACTTC; cdr3_aa: CASSLRTGQPYEQYF; d_call: TRBD1; v_call: TRBV27; j_call: TRBJ2-7; clone_size: .
cdr3_nt: TGTGCCAGCAGCCCGGGGACTAGCGGGGGGGTGGATACGCAGTATTTT; cdr3_aa: CASSPGTSGGVDTQYF; d_call: TRBD2; v_call: TRBV7-3; j_call: TRBJ2-3; clone_size: .
cdr3_nt: TGTGCCAGCAGTCCTCTAGCGGCGAGCTACAATGAGCAGTTCTTC; cdr3_aa: CASSPLAASYNEQFF; d_call: TRBD2; v_call: TRBV7-3; j_call: TRBJ2-1; clone_size: .
cdr3_nt: TGTGCCAGCAGCTTAGGGAGTGTGTCGGCTAGCGGGAGCTACGAGCAGTACTTC; cdr3_aa: CASSLGSVSASGSYEQYF; d_call: TRBD2; v_call: TRBV11-2; j_call: TRBJ2-7; clone_size: .
cdr3_nt: TGTGCCAGCAGCTTAGATCGACGCCGTCGGACAGGGGGCTACGAGCAGTACTTC; cdr3_aa: CASSLDRRRRTGGYEQYF; d_call: TRBD1; v_call: TRBV7-8; j_call: TRBJ2-7; clone_size: .
cdr3_nt: TGTGCCAGCAGCCCACGGACATCCAACTATGGCTACACCTTC; cdr3_aa: CASSPRTSNYGYTF; d_call: .; v_call: TRBV7-9; j_call: TRBJ1-2; clone_size: .
cdr3_nt: TGTGCCAGCAGTTTCGGCAGGGCGAATGAAAAACTGTTTTTT; cdr3_aa: CASSFGRANEKLFF; d_call: .; v_call: TRBV28; j_call: TRBJ1-4; clone_size: .
cdr3_nt: TGTGCCAGCAGCCATCCCCCCCTAACGCCGCAGTTCTTC; cdr3_aa: CASSHPPLTPQFF; d_call: .; v_call: TRBV14; j_call: TRBJ2-1; clone_size: .
cdr3_nt: TGTGCCAGCAGTTCTCGAGCGGGGAAGTACGAGCAGTACTTC; cdr3_aa: CASSSRAGKYEQYF; d_call: TRBD2; v_call: TRBV27; j_call: TRBJ2-7; clone_size: .
cdr3_nt: TGCGCCAGCAGCGACCAGGGCTCTGGAAACACCATATATTTT; cdr3_aa: CASSDQGSGNTIYF; d_call: .; v_call: TRBV5-1; j_call: TRBJ1-3; clone_size: .
cdr3_nt: TGTGCCAGCAGCCCCAGACCGGGACTAGCGGGGGGGGCAGATACGCAGTATTTT; cdr3_aa: CASSPRPGLAGGADTQYF; d_call: TRBD2; v_call: TRBV7-3; j_call: TRBJ2-3; clone_size: once
cdr3_nt: TGTGCCAGCAGCGCGAGCTCCACGGGAGGCAACTATGGCTACACCTTC; cdr3_aa: CASSASSTGGNYGYTF; d_call: .; v_call: TRBV11-2; j_call: TRBJ1-2; clone_size: .
cdr3_nt: TGTGCCAGCAGCAACCGACAGGGGGCGGGAACCGGGGAGCTGTTTTTT; cdr3_aa: CASSNRQGAGTGELFF; d_call: TRBD1; v_call: TRBV11-1; j_call: TRBJ2-2; clone_size: .
cdr3_nt: TGTGCCACCGGGACAGGGGTCCACAATGAGCAGTTCTTC; cdr3_aa: CATGTGVHNEQFF; d_call: TRBD1; v_call: TRBV5-8; j_call: TRBJ2-1; clone_size: .
cdr3_nt: TGTGCCAGTAGTACATCCGGGGTAGCTCAATTCGGTGAGCAGTTCTTC; cdr3_aa: CASSTSGVAQFGEQFF; d_call: .; v_call: TRBV19; j_call: TRBJ2-1; clone_size: .
cdr3_nt: TGTGCCAGCAGCCTGCCCGGGTACTTCTTC; cdr3_aa: CASSLPGYFF; d_call: .; v_call: TRBV11-3; j_call: TRBJ2-1; clone_size: .
cdr3_nt: TGCGCCAGCAGCTTGAACCCCGGTGGAGATACGCAGTATTTT; cdr3_aa: CASSLNPGGDTQYF; d_call: .; v_call: TRBV5-1; j_call: TRBJ2-3; clone_size: .
cdr3_nt: TGTGCCAGCAGCTTAGACGGAGGGCCCCTTAATGAGCAGTTCTTC; cdr3_aa: CASSLDGGPLNEQFF; d_call: .; v_call: TRBV7-9; j_call: TRBJ2-1; clone_size: .
cdr3_nt: TGTGCCAGCAGCTCCCGAAGGGCGGGAGTCACCTACAATGAGCAGTTCTTC; cdr3_aa: CASSSRRAGVTYNEQFF; d_call: TRBD2; v_call: TRBV7-2; j_call: TRBJ2-1; clone_size: many
cdr3_nt: TGTGCCAGCAGCCAAGAAACAGGGGAGTTTTCCTACGAGCAGTACTTC; cdr3_aa: CASSQETGEFSYEQYF; d_call: TRBD1; v_call: TRBV3-1/TRBV3-2; j_call: TRBJ2-7; clone_size: .
cdr3_nt: TGTGCCAGCAGGCCGGGACAGCGTTTATCCGAGCAGTACTTC; cdr3_aa: CASRPGQRLSEQYF; d_call: TRBD1; v_call: TRBV2; j_call: TRBJ2-7; clone_size: .
cdr3_nt: TGTGCCAGCAGTTTATCGACAGGAGGATTCGAGACCCAGTACTTC; cdr3_aa: CASSLSTGGFETQYF; d_call: .; v_call: TRBV28; j_call: TRBJ2-5; clone_size: .
cdr3_nt: TGTGCCAGCAGCTTAGGACTAGCGGGAGGGCCCGATCGCAATGAGCAGTTCTTC; cdr3_aa: CASSLGLAGGPDRNEQFF; d_call: TRBD2; v_call: TRBV7-9; j_call: TRBJ2-1; clone_size: .
cdr3_nt: TGTGCCAGTAGCCCTACAGGCGACACTGAAGCTTTCTTT; cdr3_aa: CASSPTGDTEAFF; d_call: .; v_call: TRBV19; j_call: TRBJ1-1; clone_size: .
cdr3_nt: TGTGCCAGTAGTATCAGTGACAGCTCCTACGAGCAGTACTTC; cdr3_aa: CASSISDSSYEQYF; d_call: .; v_call: TRBV19; j_call: TRBJ2-7; clone_size: .
cdr3_nt: TGTGCCAGCAGCCAGGGACTAGCGGGAACAGATACGCAGTATTTT; cdr3_aa: CASSQGLAGTDTQYF; d_call: TRBD2; v_call: TRBV7-3; j_call: TRBJ2-3; clone_size: .
cdr3_nt: TGTGCCAGCAGCTTGGGGCTAGCGGGAGGCTACGAGCAGTACTTC; cdr3_aa: CASSLGLAGGYEQYF; d_call: TRBD2; v_call: TRBV7-8; j_call: TRBJ2-7; clone_size: .
cdr3_nt: TGTGCCAGCAGCGTAGCTCTGCGGGGACCCGGGGAGCTGTTTTTT; cdr3_aa: CASSVALRGPGELFF; d_call: .; v_call: TRBV9; j_call: TRBJ2-2; clone_size: few
cdr3_nt: TGTGCCAGCTCACCCCGGGCAGGGGACGAGGATGAGCAGTTCTTC; cdr3_aa: CASSPRAGDEDEQFF; d_call: .; v_call: TRBV18; j_call: TRBJ2-1; clone_size: few
cdr3_nt: TGTGCCAGCAGCTTTTGGCTAGCGGGGGCCCCTGGGGCAGATACGCAGTATTTT; cdr3_aa: CASSFWLAGAPGADTQYF; d_call: TRBD2; v_call: TRBV5-6; j_call: TRBJ2-3; clone_size: .